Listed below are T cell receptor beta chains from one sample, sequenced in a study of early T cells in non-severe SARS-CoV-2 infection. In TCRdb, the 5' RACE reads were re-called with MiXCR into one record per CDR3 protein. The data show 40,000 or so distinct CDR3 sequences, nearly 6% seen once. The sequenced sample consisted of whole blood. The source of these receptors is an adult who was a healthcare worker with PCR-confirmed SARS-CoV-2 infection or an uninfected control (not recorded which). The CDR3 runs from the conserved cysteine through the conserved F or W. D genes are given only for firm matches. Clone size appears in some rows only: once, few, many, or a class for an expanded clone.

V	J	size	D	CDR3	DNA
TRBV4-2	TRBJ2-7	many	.	CASSQAGQTYEQYF	TGTGCCAGCAGCCAGGCGGGACAGACCTACGAGCAGTACTTC
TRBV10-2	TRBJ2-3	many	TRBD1	CASRRTGGPDTQYF	TGCGCCAGCAGAAGGACAGGGGGGCCAGATACGCAGTATTTT
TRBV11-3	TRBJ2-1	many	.	CASSLDQVGDNEQFF	TGTGCCAGCAGCTTAGATCAGGTGGGGGACAATGAGCAGTTCTTC
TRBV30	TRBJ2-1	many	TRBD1	CAQRGQGAYNEQFF	TGTGCTCAGAGAGGGCAGGGGGCCTACAATGAGCAGTTCTTC
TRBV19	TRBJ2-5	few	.	CASSIGGAETQYF	TGTGCCAGTAGTATTGGGGGGGCCGAGACCCAGTACTTC
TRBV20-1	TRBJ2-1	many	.	CSARDPGLANEQFF	TGCAGTGCTAGAGATCCGGGTCTAGCGAATGAGCAGTTCTTC
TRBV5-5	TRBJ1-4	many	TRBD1	CASSRTGDDEKLFF	TGTGCCAGCAGCCGGACAGGGGATGATGAAAAACTGTTTTTT
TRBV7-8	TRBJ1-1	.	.	CASSMGEGAFF	TGTGCCAGCAGCATGGGGGAAGGAGCTTTCTTT
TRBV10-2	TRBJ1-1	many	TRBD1	CASSSIGQGKTEAFF	TGCGCCAGCAGTTCGATAGGACAGGGAAAAACTGAAGCTTTCTTT
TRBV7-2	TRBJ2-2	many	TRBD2	CASSPERGGTGELFF	TGTGCCAGCAGCCCGGAGCGGGGGGGCACCGGGGAGCTGTTTTTT
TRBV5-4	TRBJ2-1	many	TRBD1	CASSFRDSWADEQFF	TGTGCCAGCAGCTTCCGGGACAGTTGGGCGGATGAGCAGTTCTTC
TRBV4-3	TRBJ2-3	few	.	CASSSQSQGKDTQYF	TGCGCCAGCAGCTCCCAAAGCCAGGGTAAAGATACGCAGTATTTT
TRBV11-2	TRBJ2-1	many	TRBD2	CASSRLARPRNEQFF	TGTGCCAGCAGCCGACTAGCTAGGCCACGGAATGAGCAGTTCTTC
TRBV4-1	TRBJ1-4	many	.	CASTQRRGPSLGEKLFF	TGCGCCAGCACCCAACGGAGGGGCCCCTCCCTTGGTGAAAAACTGTTTTTT
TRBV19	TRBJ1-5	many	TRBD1	CATAGQTAGNQPQHF	TGTGCCACTGCGGGACAGACGGCTGGCAATCAGCCCCAGCATTTT
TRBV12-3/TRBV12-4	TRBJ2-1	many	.	CASSQGGNEQFF	TGTGCCAGCAGCCAGGGGGGGAATGAGCAGTTCTTC
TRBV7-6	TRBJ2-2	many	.	CASSLEVGRVTGELFF	TGTGCCAGCAGCTTAGAGGTCGGGCGGGTCACCGGGGAGCTGTTTTTT
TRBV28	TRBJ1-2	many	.	CASRPGNYGYTF	TGTGCCAGCAGGCCAGGGAACTATGGCTACACCTTC
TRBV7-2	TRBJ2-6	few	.	CASSPPGGNSGANVLTF	TGTGCCAGCAGCCCCCCTGGGGGGAACTCTGGGGCCAACGTCCTGACTTTC
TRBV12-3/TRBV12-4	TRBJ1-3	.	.	CASSLGGGNTIYF	TGTGCCAGCAGTTTAGGGGGAGGAAACACCATATATTTT
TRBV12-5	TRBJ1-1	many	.	CASGPDLNTEAFF	TGTGCTAGTGGTCCCGACCTGAACACTGAAGCTTTCTTT
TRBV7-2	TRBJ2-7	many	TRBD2	CASRSGLAGGPEEQYF	TGTGCCAGCAGATCGGGACTAGCGGGAGGGCCGGAAGAGCAGTACTTC
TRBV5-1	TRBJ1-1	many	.	CASSPFPTTEAFF	TGCGCCAGCAGCCCGTTCCCCACCACTGAAGCTTTCTTT
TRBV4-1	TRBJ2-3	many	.	CASSQEGISRTDTQYF	TGCGCCAGCAGCCAAGAAGGGATTTCCCGCACAGATACGCAGTATTTT